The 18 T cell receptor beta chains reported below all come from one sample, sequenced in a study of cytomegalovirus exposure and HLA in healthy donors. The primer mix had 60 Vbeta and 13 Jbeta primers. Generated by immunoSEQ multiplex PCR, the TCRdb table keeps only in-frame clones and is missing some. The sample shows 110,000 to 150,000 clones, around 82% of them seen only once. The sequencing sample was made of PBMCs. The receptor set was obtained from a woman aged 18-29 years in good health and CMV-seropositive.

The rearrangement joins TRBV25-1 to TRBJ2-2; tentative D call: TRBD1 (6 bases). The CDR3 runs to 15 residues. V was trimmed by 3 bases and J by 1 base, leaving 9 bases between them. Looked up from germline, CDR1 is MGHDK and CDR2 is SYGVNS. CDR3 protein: CASSEAGVNTGELFF. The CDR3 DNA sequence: TGTGCCAGCAGTGAGGCAGGGGTGAACACCGGGGAGCTGTTTTTT.

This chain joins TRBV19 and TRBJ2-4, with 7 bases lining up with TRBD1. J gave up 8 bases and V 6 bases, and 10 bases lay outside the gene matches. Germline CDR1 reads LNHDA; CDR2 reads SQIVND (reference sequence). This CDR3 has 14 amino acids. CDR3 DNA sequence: TGTGCCAGTAGAGATGGACAGGCAGTTTACATTCAGTACTTC. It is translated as CASRDGQAVYIQYF.

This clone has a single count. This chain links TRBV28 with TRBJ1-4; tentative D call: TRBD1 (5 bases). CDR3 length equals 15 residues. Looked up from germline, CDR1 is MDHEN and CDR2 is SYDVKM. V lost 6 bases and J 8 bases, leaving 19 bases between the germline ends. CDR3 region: CASRRSGYVAEKLFF. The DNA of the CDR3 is TGTGCCAGCAGACGATCAGGGTACGTCGCCGAAAAACTGTTTTTT.

The CDR3 nucleotides read TGTGCCAGCAGAAAGGAGTGGGCAACTAATGAAAAACTGTTTTTT. Its protein product is CASRKEWATNEKLFF. The V call is TRBV2, the J call TRBJ1-4; D is uncertain. This CDR3 has 15 residues. Germline V lookup: CDR1 SNHLY, CDR2 FYNNEI. The V end lost 6 bases, the J end lost 0 bases, and 11 bases lay between the germline ends. The full variable domain, with the rest looked up from reference TRBV2 and TRBJ1-4, is EPEVTQTPSHQVTQMGQEVILRCVPISNHLYFYWYRQILGQKVEFLVSFYNNEISEKSEIFDDQFSVERPDGSNFTLKIRSTKLEDSAMYFCASRKEWATNEKLFFGSGTQLSVL.

CDR3 in amino acids: CASSGSSNYGYTF. In nucleotides, the CDR3 is TGTGCCAGCAGTGGTTCCAGTAACTATGGCTACACCTTC. The chain employs TRBV25-1 and TRBJ1-2; no definite D call. CDR1 MGHDK and CDR2 SYGVNS come from the germline V gene. V was pared by 4 bases and J by 1 base, with 7 bases between. The CDR3 totals 13 residues.

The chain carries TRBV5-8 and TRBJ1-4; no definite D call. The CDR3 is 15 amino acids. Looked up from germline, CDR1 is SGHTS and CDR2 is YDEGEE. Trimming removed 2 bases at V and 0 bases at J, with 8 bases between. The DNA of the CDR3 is TGTGCCAGCAGCTTATTGGGAGCAACTAATGAAAAACTGTTTTTT. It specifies CASSLLGATNEKLFF.

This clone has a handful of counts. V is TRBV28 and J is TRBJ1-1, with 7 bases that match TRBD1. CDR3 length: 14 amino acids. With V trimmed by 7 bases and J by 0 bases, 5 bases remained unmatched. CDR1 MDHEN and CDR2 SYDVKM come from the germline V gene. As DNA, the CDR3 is TGTGCCAGCATCAAGGGGGCCGTGAACACTGAAGCTTTCTTT. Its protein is CASIKGAVNTEAFF.

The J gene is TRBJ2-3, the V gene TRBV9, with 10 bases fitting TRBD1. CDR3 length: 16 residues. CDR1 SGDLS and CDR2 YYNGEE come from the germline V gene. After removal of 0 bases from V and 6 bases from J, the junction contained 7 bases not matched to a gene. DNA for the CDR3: TGTGCCAGCAGCGTAGATGACAGGGGGCGCGTGGATACGCAGTATTTT. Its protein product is CASSVDDRGRVDTQYF.

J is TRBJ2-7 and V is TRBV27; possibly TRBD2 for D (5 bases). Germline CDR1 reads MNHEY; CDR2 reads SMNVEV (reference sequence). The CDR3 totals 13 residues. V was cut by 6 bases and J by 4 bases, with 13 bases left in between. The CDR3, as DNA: TGTGCCAGCAGAGAAGGAGGTCGGTACGAGCAGTACTTC. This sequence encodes CASREGGRYEQYF.

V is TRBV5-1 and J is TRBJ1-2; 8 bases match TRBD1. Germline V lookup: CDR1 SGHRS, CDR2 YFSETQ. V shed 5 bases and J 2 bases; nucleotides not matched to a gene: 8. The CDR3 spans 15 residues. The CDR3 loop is CASRDTTGANYGYTF. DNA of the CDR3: TGCGCCAGCAGAGATACGACAGGGGCCAACTATGGCTACACCTTC.

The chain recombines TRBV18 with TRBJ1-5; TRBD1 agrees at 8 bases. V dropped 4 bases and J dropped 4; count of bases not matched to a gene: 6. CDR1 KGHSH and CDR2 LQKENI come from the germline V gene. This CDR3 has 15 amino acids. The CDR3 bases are TGTGCCAGCTCACTGGAGACAGGGGAAAATCAGCCCCAGCATTTT. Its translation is CASSLETGENQPQHF.

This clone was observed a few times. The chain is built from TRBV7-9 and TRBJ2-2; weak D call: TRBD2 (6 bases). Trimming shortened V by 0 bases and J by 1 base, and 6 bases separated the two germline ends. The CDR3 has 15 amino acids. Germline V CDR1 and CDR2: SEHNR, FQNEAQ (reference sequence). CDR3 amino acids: CASSLARGNTGELFF. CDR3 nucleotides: TGTGCCAGCAGCTTAGCGCGGGGGAACACCGGGGAGCTGTTTTTT.

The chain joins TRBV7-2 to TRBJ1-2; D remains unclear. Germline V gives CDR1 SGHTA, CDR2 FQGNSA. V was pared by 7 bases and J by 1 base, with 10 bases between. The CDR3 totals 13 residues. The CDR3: CASTHRDNYGYTF. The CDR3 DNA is TGTGCCAGCACCCACAGAGATAACTATGGCTACACCTTC.

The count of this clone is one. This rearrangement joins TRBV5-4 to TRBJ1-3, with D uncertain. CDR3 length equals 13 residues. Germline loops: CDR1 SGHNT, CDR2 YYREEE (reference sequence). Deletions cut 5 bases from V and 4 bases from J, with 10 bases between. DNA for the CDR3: TGTGCCAGCAGTTCGCCCGGGGGAAACACCATATATTTT. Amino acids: CASSSPGGNTIYF.

The CDR3 region has the DNA TGTGCCAGTAGAAAGACAGGGAAGACCAATCAGCCCCAGCATTTT. Protein sequence: CASRKTGKTNQPQHF. J is TRBJ1-5 and V is TRBV19, with TRBD1 identical over 7 bases. Germline trimming cut 6 bases from V and 3 bases from J; bases unmatched to any gene: 8. This CDR3 is built from 15 residues. Germline lookup yields CDR1 LNHDA and CDR2 SQIVND (reference sequence).

CDR3 nucleotide sequence: TGTGCCTGGAGTGGGACTCTCAGCTCCTACAATGAGCAGTTCTTC. Translating it yields CAWSGTLSSYNEQFF. The chain joins TRBV30 to TRBJ2-1, with D possibly TRBD2 on 5 matching bases. This CDR3 comprises 15 residues. V was cut by 1 base and J by 0 bases, with 10 bases left in between. CDR1 is GTSNPN, CDR2 SVGIG, per germline (reference sequence).

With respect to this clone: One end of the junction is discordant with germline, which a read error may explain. The CDR3 protein is CASSNSGTGRYEQYF. CDR3 DNA sequence: TGTGCCAGCAGTAACTCCGGGACAGGTCGCTACGAGCAGTACTTC. The rearrangement uses TRBV6-5 and TRBJ2-7; 8 bases are shared with TRBD1. The CDR3 is 15 amino acids. From germline, CDR1 is MNHEY and CDR2 SVGAGI.

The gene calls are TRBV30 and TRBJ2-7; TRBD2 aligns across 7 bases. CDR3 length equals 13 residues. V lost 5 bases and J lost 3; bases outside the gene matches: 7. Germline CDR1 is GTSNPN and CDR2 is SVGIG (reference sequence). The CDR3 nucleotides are TGTGCCTGGGGGAGGGGCAACGGCTACGAGCAGTACTTC. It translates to CAWGRGNGYEQYF.